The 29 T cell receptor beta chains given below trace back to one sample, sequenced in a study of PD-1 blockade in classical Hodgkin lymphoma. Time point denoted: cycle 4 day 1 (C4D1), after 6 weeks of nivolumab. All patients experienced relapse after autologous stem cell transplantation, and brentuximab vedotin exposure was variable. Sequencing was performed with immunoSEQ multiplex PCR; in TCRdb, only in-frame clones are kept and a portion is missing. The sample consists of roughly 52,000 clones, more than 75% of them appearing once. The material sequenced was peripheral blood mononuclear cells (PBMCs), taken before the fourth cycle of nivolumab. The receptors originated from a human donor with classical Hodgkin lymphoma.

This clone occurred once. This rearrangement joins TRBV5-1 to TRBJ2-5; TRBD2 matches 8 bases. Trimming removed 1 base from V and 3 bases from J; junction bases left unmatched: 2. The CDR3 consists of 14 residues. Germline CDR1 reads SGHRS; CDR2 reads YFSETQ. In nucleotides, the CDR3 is TGCGCCAGCAGCTTGACTAGCGGCGAAGAGACCCAGTACTTC. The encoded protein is CASSLTSGEETQYF.

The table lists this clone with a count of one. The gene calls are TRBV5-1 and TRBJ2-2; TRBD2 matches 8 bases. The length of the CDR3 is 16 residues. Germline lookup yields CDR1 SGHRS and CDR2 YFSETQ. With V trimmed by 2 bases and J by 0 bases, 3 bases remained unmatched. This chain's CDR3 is CASSFLAGANTGELFF. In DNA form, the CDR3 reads TGCGCCAGCAGCTTTCTAGCGGGCGCGAACACCGGGGAGCTGTTTTTT.

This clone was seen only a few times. The CDR3 loop is CASNQRTGANYGYTF. The CDR3, as DNA: TGTGCCAGTAATCAGAGGACAGGGGCTAACTATGGCTACACCTTC. The rearrangement links TRBV19 to TRBJ1-2, with TRBD1 matching over 9 bases. The CDR3 runs to 15 residues. Looked up from germline, CDR1 is LNHDA and CDR2 is SQIVND (reference sequence). With 7 bases clipped from V and 0 bases from J, the junction kept 6 bases outside the gene matches.

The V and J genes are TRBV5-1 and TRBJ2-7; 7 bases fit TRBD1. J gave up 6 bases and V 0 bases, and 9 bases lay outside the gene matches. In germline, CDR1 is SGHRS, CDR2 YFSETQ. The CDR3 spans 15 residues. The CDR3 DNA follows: TGCGCCAGCAGCTTGGCAGGACAGGTTATGGGCGAGCAGTACTTC. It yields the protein CASSLAGQVMGEQYF.

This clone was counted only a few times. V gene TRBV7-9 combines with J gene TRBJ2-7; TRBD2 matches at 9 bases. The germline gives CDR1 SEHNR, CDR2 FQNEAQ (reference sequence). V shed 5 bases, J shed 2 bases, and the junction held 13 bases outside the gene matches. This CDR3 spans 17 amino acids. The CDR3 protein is CASSPSAAGGTAYEQYF. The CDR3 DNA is TGTGCCAGCAGCCCCAGCGCAGCGGGGGGAACAGCCTACGAGCAGTACTTC.

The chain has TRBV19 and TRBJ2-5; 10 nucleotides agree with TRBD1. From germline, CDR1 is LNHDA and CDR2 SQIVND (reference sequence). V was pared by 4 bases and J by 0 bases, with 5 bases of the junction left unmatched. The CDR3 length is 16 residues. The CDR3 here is CASSTRQGADQETQYF. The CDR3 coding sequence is TGTGCCAGTAGTACCAGACAGGGGGCAGACCAAGAGACCCAGTACTTC.

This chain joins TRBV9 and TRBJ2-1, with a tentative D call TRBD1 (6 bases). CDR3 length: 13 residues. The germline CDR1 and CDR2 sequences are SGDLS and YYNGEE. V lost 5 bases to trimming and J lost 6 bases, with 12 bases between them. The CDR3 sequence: CASSREGGNEQFF. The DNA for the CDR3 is TGTGCCAGCAGTAGGGAAGGGGGCAATGAGCAGTTCTTC.

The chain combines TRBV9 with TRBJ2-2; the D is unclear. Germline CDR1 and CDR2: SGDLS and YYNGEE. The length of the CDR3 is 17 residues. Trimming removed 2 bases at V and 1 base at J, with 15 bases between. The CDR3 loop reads CASSVTSGRKNTGELFF. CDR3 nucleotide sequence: TGTGCCAGCAGCGTCACGTCGGGCAGAAAGAACACCGGGGAGCTGTTTTTT.

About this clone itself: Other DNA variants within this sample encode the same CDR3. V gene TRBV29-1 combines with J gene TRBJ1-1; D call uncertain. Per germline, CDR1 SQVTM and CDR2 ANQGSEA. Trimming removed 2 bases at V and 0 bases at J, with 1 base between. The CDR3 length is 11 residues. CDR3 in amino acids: CSVEMNTEAFF. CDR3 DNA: TGCAGCGTTGAAATGAACACTGAAGCTTTCTTT.

The CDR3 protein is CASSPAQEKLFF. CDR3 nucleotides: TGTGCCAGCAGTCCTGCCCAGGAAAAACTGTTTTTT. The chain couples TRBV7-9 to TRBJ1-4; D gene unclear. The length of the CDR3 is 12 residues. The V and J ends lost 6 bases and 8 bases respectively, with 10 bases between them. From germline, CDR1 is SEHNR and CDR2 FQNEAQ (reference sequence).

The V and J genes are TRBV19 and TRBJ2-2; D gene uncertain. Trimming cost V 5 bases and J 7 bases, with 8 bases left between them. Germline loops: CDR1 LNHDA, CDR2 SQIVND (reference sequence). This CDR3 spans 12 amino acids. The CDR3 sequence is CASSPKIGELFF. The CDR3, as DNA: TGTGCCAGTAGTCCCAAGATCGGGGAGCTGTTTTTT. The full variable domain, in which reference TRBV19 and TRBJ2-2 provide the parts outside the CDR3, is DGGITQSPKYLFRKEGQNVTLSCEQNLNHDAMYWYRQDPGQGLRLIYYSQIVNDFQKGDIAEGYSVSREKKESFPLTVTSAQKNPTAFYLCASSPKIGELFFGEGSRLTVL.

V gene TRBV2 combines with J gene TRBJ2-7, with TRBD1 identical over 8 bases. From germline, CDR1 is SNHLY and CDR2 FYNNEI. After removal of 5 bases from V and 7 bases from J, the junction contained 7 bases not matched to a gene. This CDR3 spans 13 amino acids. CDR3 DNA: TGTGCCAGCAGTACAAGACAGGGGATTGAGCAGTACTTC. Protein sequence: CASSTRQGIEQYF. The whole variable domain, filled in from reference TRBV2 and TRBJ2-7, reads EPEVTQTPSHQVTQMGQEVILRCVPISNHLYFYWYRQILGQKVEFLVSFYNNEISEKSEIFDDQFSVERPDGSNFTLKIRSTKLEDSAMYFCASSTRQGIEQYFGPGTRLTVT.

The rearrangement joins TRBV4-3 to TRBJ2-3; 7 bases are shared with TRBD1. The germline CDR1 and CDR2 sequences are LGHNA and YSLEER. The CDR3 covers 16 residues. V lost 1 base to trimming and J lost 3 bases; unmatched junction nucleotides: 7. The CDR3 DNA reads TGCGCCAGCAGCCAAGGAACAGGGGAAGGGACAGATACGCAGTATTTT. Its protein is CASSQGTGEGTDTQYF.

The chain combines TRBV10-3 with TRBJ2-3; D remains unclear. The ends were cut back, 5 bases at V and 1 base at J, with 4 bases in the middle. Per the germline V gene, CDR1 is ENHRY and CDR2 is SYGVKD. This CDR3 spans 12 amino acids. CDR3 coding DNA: TGTGCCATCAGTCGGGGCACAGATACGCAGTATTTT. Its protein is CAISRGTDTQYF.

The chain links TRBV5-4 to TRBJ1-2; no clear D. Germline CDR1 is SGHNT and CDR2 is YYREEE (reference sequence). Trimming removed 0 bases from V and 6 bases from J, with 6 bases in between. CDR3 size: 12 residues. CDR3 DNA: TGTGCCAGCAGCTTGGTCGGGGATGGCTACACCTTC. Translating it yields CASSLVGDGYTF.

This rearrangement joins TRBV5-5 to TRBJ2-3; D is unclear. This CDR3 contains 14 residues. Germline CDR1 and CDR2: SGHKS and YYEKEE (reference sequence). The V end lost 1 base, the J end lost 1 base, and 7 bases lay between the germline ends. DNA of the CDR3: TGTGCCAGCAGCTTGATTGGGGGCACAGATACGCAGTATTTT. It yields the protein CASSLIGGTDTQYF.

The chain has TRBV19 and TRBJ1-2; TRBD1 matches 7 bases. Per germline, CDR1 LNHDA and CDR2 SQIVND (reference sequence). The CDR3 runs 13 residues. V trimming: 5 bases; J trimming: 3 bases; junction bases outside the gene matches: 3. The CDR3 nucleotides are TGTGCCAGTAGTCGAGGGGGCGACTATGGCTACACCTTC. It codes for CASSRGGDYGYTF. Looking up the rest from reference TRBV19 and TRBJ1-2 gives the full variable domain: DGGITQSPKYLFRKEGQNVTLSCEQNLNHDAMYWYRQDPGQGLRLIYYSQIVNDFQKGDIAEGYSVSREKKESFPLTVTSAQKNPTAFYLCASSRGGDYGYTFGSGTRLTVV.

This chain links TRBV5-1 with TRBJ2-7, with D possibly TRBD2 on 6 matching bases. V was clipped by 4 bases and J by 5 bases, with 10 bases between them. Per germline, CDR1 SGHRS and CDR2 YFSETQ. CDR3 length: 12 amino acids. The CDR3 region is CASSRGAHEQYF. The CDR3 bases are TGCGCCAGCAGCCGCGGGGCACACGAGCAGTACTTC.

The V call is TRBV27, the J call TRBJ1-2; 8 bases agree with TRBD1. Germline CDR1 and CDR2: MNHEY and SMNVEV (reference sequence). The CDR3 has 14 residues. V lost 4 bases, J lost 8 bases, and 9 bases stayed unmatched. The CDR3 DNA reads TGTGCCAGCAGTTCTTGGAGACAGGGGAGCGGCTACACCTTC. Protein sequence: CASSSWRQGSGYTF.

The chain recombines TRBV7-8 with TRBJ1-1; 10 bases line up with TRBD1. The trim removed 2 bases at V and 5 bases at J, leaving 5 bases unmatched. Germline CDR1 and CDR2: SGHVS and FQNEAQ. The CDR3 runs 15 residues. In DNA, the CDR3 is TGTGCCAGCAGCTTAACGGGACAGGGGTTTACTGAAGCTTTCTTT. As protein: CASSLTGQGFTEAFF. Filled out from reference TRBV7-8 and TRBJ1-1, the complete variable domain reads GAGVSQSPRYKVAKRGQDVALRCDPISGHVSLFWYQQALGQGPEFLTYFQNEAQLDKSGLPSDRFFAERPEGSVSTLKIQRTQQEDSAVYLCASSLTGQGFTEAFFGQGTRLTVV.

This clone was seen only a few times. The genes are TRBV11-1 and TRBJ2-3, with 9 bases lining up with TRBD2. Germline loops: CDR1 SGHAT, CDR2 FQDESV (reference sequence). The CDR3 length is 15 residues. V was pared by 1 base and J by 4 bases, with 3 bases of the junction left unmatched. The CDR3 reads CASSLGGGASDTQYF. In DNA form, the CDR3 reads TGTGCCAGCAGCTTAGGCGGGGGGGCCTCAGATACGCAGTATTTT.

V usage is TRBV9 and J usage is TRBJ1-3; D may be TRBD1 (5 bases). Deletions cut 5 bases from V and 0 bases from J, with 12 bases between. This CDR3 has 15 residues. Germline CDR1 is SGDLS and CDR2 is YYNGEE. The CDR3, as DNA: TGTGCCAGCAGTTCCGACAGCCGCTCTGGAAACACCATATATTTT. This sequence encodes CASSSDSRSGNTIYF. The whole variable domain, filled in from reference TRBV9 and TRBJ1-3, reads DSGVTQTPKHLITATGQRVTLRCSPRSGDLSVYWYQQSLDQGLQFLIQYYNGEERAKGNILERFSAQQFPDLHSELNLSSLELGDSALYFCASSSDSRSGNTIYFGEGSWLTVV.

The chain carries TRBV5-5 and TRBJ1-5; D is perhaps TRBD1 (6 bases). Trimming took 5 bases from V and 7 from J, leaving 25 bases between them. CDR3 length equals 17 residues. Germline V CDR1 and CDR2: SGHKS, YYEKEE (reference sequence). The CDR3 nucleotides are TGTGCCAGCAGTTTAACGGGACATACCCAAGTGGGCCAGCCCCAGCATTTT. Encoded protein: CASSLTGHTQVGQPQHF.

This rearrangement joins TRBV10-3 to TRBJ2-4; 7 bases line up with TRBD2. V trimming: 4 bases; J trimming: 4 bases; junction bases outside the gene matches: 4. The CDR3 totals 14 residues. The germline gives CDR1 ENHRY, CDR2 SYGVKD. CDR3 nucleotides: TGTGCCATCAGTGGTGGGGGGGGAAAAAACATTCAGTACTTC. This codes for CAISGGGGKNIQYF.

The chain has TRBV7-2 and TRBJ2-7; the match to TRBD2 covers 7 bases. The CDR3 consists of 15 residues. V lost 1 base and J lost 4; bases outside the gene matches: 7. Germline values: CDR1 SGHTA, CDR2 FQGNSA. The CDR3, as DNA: TGTGCCAGCAGCTTAGAATCTGGGGAGGGGTACGAGCAGTACTTC. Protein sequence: CASSLESGEGYEQYF.

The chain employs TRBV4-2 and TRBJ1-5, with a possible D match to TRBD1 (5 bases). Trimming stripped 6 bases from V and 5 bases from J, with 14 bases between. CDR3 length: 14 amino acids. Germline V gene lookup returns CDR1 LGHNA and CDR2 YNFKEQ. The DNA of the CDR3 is TGTGCCAGCAGAATTCGGACACTTCATCAGCCCCAGCATTTT. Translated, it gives CASRIRTLHQPQHF.

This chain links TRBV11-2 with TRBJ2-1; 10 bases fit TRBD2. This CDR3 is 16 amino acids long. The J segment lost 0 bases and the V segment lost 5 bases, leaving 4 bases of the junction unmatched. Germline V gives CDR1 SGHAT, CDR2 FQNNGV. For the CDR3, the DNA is TGTGCCAGCAGCCTGCTAGCGGGAGCCTCCTACAATGAGCAGTTCTTC. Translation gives CASSLLAGASYNEQFF.

The CDR3 DNA follows: TGTGCCAGCAGCTTAGGGAGGTTGGAGTATAGCAATCAGCCCCAGCATTTT. Its protein is CASSLGRLEYSNQPQHF. The genes are TRBV7-9 and TRBJ1-5; D is unclear. The germline V and J ends were trimmed by 1 base and 0 bases, with 13 bases remaining between them. This CDR3 region has 17 residues. Germline V lookup: CDR1 SEHNR, CDR2 FQNEAQ (reference sequence).

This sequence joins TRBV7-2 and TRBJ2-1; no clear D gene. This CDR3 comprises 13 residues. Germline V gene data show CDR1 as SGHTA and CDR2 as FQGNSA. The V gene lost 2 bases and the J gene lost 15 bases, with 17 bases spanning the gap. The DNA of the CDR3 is TGTGCCAGCAGCTTATATGGAGACCCAAAACGGTTCTTC. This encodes CASSLYGDPKRFF.